This T cell receptor (beta chain) was identified during a study of regulatory T cells in long-lasting Graves disease. Study-wide background: Persistence in Graves' disease required over 5 years of antithyroid drugs plus positive TSH receptor antibodies.

Study-wide results and caveats: Small numbers of samples may have cut accuracy. Patients whose Graves' disease persisted exhibited lower TCR diversity than those newly diagnosed.

Through Arm-PCR of CDR3 regions and iRepertoire HTBI primers, TCR beta libraries were built. Via MiXCR, TCRdb re-called the multiplex PCR reads, giving one row per CDR3 protein. This sample has some 450,000 distinct CDR3 sequences, with about 20% found just once. Time point reported: persistent/refractory GD, antithyroid drugs over 5 years with positive TRAb. TCR sequences were obtained from RNA taken from PBMCs. Notes on this clonotype: Its antigen is currently unknown.

The TCR was taken from a female donor with Graves disease. The material sequenced was peripheral blood mononuclear cells (PBMCs), taken when the disease was refractory, from a patient treated with antithyroid drugs.

The CDR3 loop is CAWSEGQGVEQYF. The CDR3 DNA is TGTGCCTGGAGTGAAGGACAGGGGGTCGAGCAGTACTTC. The chain couples TRBV30 to TRBJ2-7; 10 bases agree with TRBD1. The V and J ends lost 1 base and 6 bases, in that order; junction bases with no gene match: 3. Germline V gene lookup returns CDR1 GTSNPN and CDR2 SVGIG (reference sequence). The CDR3 totals 13 residues. Looking up the rest from reference TRBV30 and TRBJ2-7 gives the full variable domain: SQTIHQWPATLVQPVGSPLSLECTVEGTSNPNLYWYRQAAGRGLQLLFYSVGIGQISSEVPQNLSASRPQDRQFILSSKKLLLSDSGFYLCAWSEGQGVEQYFGPGTRLTVT.